Following are 13 T cell receptor beta chains from one sample sequenced in a study of cytomegalovirus exposure and HLA in healthy donors. It was with 60 Vbeta and 13 Jbeta primers that the PCR ran. The table came from immunoSEQ multiplex PCR; TCRdb's copy has only in-frame clones and leaves some out. Here the sample spans some 150,000 clones, approximately 85% being singletons. The sequenced sample was PBMCs. These receptors were collected from a middle-aged man in good health and CMV-seropositive.

This clone was counted between two and nine times. One junction end disagrees with the germline gene, perhaps due to a read error. The chain joins TRBV28 to TRBJ2-3; 13 bases are a match to TRBD2. CDR3 length: 13 residues. In germline, CDR1 is MDHEN, CDR2 SYDVKM. CDR3 loop: CASSPTRTSGSVF. The CDR3 region has the DNA TGTGCCAGCAGTCCGACCCGGACTAGCGGGAGTGTGTTT. Together with reference TRBV28 and TRBJ2-3, the CDR3 gives the full variable domain: DVKVTQSSRYLVKRTGEKVFLECVQDMDHENMFWYRQDPGLGLRLIYFSYDVKMKEKGDIPEGYSVSREKKERFSLILESASTNQTSMYLCASSPTRTSGSVFGPGTRLTVL.

This clone was seen once. This rearrangement joins TRBV10-3 to TRBJ1-2; 9 bases are a match to TRBD1. CDR1 is ENHRY and CDR2 is SYGVKD in the germline V gene. The CDR3 loop spans 15 amino acids. Germline trimming cut 10 bases from V and 6 bases from J; bases unmatched to any gene: 15. CDR3 nucleotide sequence: TGTGCCACCCAACCCTCGGACAGGGGTGACCATGGCTACACCTTC. Its translation is CATQPSDRGDHGYTF.

This chain joins TRBV21-1 and TRBJ2-6; TRBD2, the D gene given by the table, was not confirmed from the DNA. TRBV21-1 is an annotated pseudogene. The length of the CDR3 is 18 residues. CDR3 nucleotide sequence: TGTGCCAGCAGCAAAGACCCCCCGGGATCGAGAGGGGCCAACGTCCTGACTTTC. The encoded protein is CASSKDPPGSRGANVLTF.

This clone was detected only once. This chain connects TRBV11-2 to TRBJ2-1; 13 nucleotides agree with TRBD2. There are 15 residues in the CDR3. Trimming removed 6 bases from V and 10 bases from J; junction bases left unmatched: 9. Germline CDR1 and CDR2: SGHAT and FQNNGV. CDR3 region: CASRRTSGSRGEQFF. The CDR3 region has the DNA TGTGCCAGCAGACGGACTAGCGGGAGCAGAGGGGAGCAGTTCTTC.

The V gene is TRBV6-1, the J gene TRBJ2-2; 7 nucleotides match TRBD1. The CDR3 totals 15 residues. Unmatched junction bases numbered 1, after V lost 3 bases and J lost 0 bases. Germline V gene lookup returns CDR1 MNHNS and CDR2 SASEGT. As DNA, the CDR3 is TGTGCCAGCAGTGAGGGGACAGCGAACACCGGGGAGCTGTTTTTT. Protein: CASSEGTANTGELFF.

This clone was found a few times. J is TRBJ2-1 and V is TRBV5-1, with 9 bases fitting TRBD1. Germline values: CDR1 SGHRS, CDR2 YFSETQ. The CDR3 is 14 amino acids. Trimming cost V 3 bases and J 5 bases; bases outside gene matches: 3. Here the CDR3 DNA reads TGCGCCAGCAGCTCGGGACAGGGTCACAATGAGCAGTTCTTC. It specifies CASSSGQGHNEQFF.

This chain links TRBV2 with TRBJ2-3, with D possibly being TRBD2 (6 bases). V was shortened by 4 bases and J by 2 bases, with 13 bases between the two germline ends. The CDR3 covers 15 residues. Germline CDR1 reads SNHLY; CDR2 reads FYNNEI. CDR3 sequence reads: CASSVLAVLTDTQYF. CDR3 coding DNA: TGTGCCAGCAGTGTATTAGCGGTCCTCACAGATACGCAGTATTTT.

The chain carries TRBV28 and TRBJ1-2, with D possibly TRBD1 on 5 matching bases. CDR3 length: 14 residues. In germline, CDR1 is MDHEN, CDR2 SYDVKM. Deletions cut 6 bases from V and 3 bases from J, with 14 bases between. CDR3 nucleotides: TGTGCCAGCAGCCAGTTCAGGGTTCACTATGGCTACACCTTC. Translated: CASSQFRVHYGYTF.

This clone was seen only a few times. The gene calls are TRBV4-1 and TRBJ2-2, with 7 bases fitting TRBD1. Germline loops: CDR1 MGHRA, CDR2 YSYEKL. Germline trimming cut 1 base from V and 3 bases from J; bases unmatched to any gene: 5. This CDR3 comprises 16 residues. CDR3 DNA: TGCGCCAGCAGCCAAGGACAGGGTAAGGACACCGGGGAGCTGTTTTTT. Residues: CASSQGQGKDTGELFF.

This clone was seen just once. The chain is built from TRBV5-4 and TRBJ2-7, with a weak D call TRBD2 (5 bases). V lost 0 bases and J 1 base, leaving 11 bases between the germline ends. The CDR3 has 15 residues. Per germline, CDR1 SGHNT and CDR2 YYREEE (reference sequence). In DNA, the CDR3 is TGTGCCAGCAGCTTGGCCGGGGAGAGGTCCTACGAGCAGTACTTC. This translates into CASSLAGERSYEQYF.

The CDR3 region is CASSPRQAYNEQFF. Here the CDR3 DNA reads TGTGCCAGCTCCCCCAGACAGGCATACAATGAGCAGTTCTTC. This chain links TRBV18 with TRBJ2-1; D possibly corresponds to TRBD1 (6 bases). Germline lookup yields CDR1 KGHSH and CDR2 LQKENI. This CDR3 has 14 residues. The V end lost 6 bases, the J end lost 4 bases, and 13 bases lay between the germline ends.

This chain connects TRBV6-5 to TRBJ2-3; D gene uncertain. The CDR3 is 15 residues long. Per germline, CDR1 MNHEY and CDR2 SVGAGI. V lost 0 bases to trimming and J lost 2 bases, with 9 bases between them. CDR3 loop: CASSYSWADTDTQYF. The CDR3 nucleotides read TGTGCCAGCAGTTACTCCTGGGCTGACACAGATACGCAGTATTTT.

The chain links TRBV11-2 to TRBJ2-3; 12 bases agree with TRBD2. Losses at the gene ends were 0 bases for V and 4 bases for J; bases not matched to a gene: 5. The CDR3 is 17 residues long. CDR1 is SGHAT and CDR2 is FQNNGV in the germline V gene. Written as DNA, the CDR3 is TGTGCCAGCAGCTTAGATGTGCTAGCGGGAGGGTCAGATACGCAGTATTTT. Translated: CASSLDVLAGGSDTQYF.